The 4 T cell receptor beta chains listed next were all sequenced from one sample in a study of T cell responses to AZD1222 COVID-19 vaccine. Clones were sequenced by immunoSEQ multiplex PCR, and TCRdb holds only the in-frame ones, with some missing. The sample includes about 140,000 clones, more than 85% seen only once; the top ten take 1.5% to 2%. Sequenced here: peripheral blood, sampled on day 0 of AZD1222 vaccination. The receptor set was obtained from an adult in good health.

This clone was observed a single time. The chain employs TRBV25-1 and TRBJ1-1; 10 nucleotides match TRBD1. CDR3 length equals 18 residues. V was clipped by 3 bases and J by 5 bases; unmatched bases: 15. Germline CDR1 and CDR2: MGHDK and SYGVNS. In nucleotides, the CDR3 is TGTGCCAGCAGTGACGCCCGGGACAGGGGATGGACGAGTACTGAAGCTTTCTTT. This sequence encodes CASSDARDRGWTSTEAFF.

V is TRBV5-4 and J is TRBJ1-1; D remains unclear. V lost 2 bases and J 2 bases, leaving 7 bases between the germline ends. CDR1 is SGHNT, CDR2 YYREEE, per germline (reference sequence). The CDR3 covers 13 residues. CDR3 sequence (DNA): TGTGCCAGCAGCTTAGAAAAAAACACTGAAGCTTTCTTT. It encodes CASSLEKNTEAFF.

The chain has TRBV28 and TRBJ2-5, with D unresolved. Trimming left V 2 bases short and J 2 bases short, with 9 bases between. CDR3 length equals 14 residues. Germline V gene data show CDR1 as MDHEN and CDR2 as SYDVKM. The chain's CDR3 is CASSLLPGQETQYF. CDR3 in DNA: TGTGCCAGCAGTTTACTTCCAGGACAAGAGACCCAGTACTTC.

This chain connects TRBV30 to TRBJ2-7; no definite D call. This CDR3 contains 15 residues. The ends were cut back, 2 bases at V and 0 bases at J, with 14 bases in the middle. Germline V gene sequence: CDR1 GTSNPN, CDR2 SVGIG (reference sequence). CDR3 sequence (DNA): TGTGCCTGGAGTCGCACAGTCCAGACCTCCTACGAGCAGTACTTC. It is translated as CAWSRTVQTSYEQYF.